What follows are 29 T cell receptor beta chains derived from one specimen sequenced in a study of cytomegalovirus exposure and HLA in healthy donors. The PCR made use of 60 Vbeta and 13 Jbeta primers. Profiling relied on immunoSEQ multiplex PCR, and the TCRdb table lists in-frame clones only, not all of them. The data show about 190,000 clones, with 75% to 85% seen just once and roughly 0.65% held by the top ten. Sequencing was performed on PBMCs. These receptors were taken from a boy aged 5-17 years in good health and CMV-seronegative.

The chain is built from TRBV5-6 and TRBJ2-5; 8 bases align to TRBD2. Trimming at V came to 4 bases and at J to 4 bases, leaving 9 bases not matched to a gene. The CDR3 is made up of 15 amino acids. The germline V gene has CDR1 SGHDT and CDR2 YYEEEE. DNA of the CDR3: TGTGCCAGCAGCCCCGAACTAGCGGTAGGAGAGACCCAGTACTTC. Its protein product is CASSPELAVGETQYF.

CDR3 nucleotide sequence: TGCGCCAGCAGCCAAGTCCCTATCGGGCGGGGGGCCAGGTATGGCTACACCTTC. As protein: CASSQVPIGRGARYGYTF. V is TRBV4-1 and J is TRBJ1-2, with D tentatively TRBD1 (6 bases). Per the germline V gene, CDR1 is MGHRA and CDR2 is YSYEKL. The CDR3 consists of 18 residues. V was shortened by 1 base and J by 5 bases, with 23 bases between the two germline ends.

The rearrangement uses TRBV5-1 and TRBJ2-1; perhaps TRBD2 as D (7 bases). The CDR3 covers 16 residues. The V end lost 4 bases, the J end lost 4 bases, and 18 bases lay between the germline ends. Germline-derived CDR1 and CDR2 are SGHRS and YFSETQ. This CDR3 is CASSRLVGGPYNEQFF. The DNA of the CDR3 is TGCGCCAGCAGCCGTCTAGTGGGGGGGCCTTACAATGAGCAGTTCTTC.

The genes are TRBV19 and TRBJ2-1, with 8 bases that match TRBD1. V was pared by 3 bases and J by 4 bases, with 8 bases of the junction left unmatched. Germline CDR1 and CDR2: LNHDA and SQIVND (reference sequence). The CDR3 loop spans 16 amino acids. CDR3 in amino acids: CASSIDGTGLYNEQFF. The CDR3 DNA sequence: TGTGCCAGTAGTATTGATGGGACAGGACTTTACAATGAGCAGTTCTTC.

This chain joins TRBV11-2 and TRBJ1-2; 7 bases are a match to TRBD1. Trimming took 0 bases from V and 4 from J; bases not matched to a gene: 8. Germline CDR1 and CDR2: SGHAT and FQNNGV. CDR3 length: 16 residues. CDR3 sequence (DNA): TGTGCCAGCAGCTTAGAAGTAGACAGGGTGGGCTATGGCTACACCTTC. It is translated as CASSLEVDRVGYGYTF.

This chain links TRBV7-2 with TRBJ1-5; the D gene is possibly TRBD1 (6 bases). The V end lost 2 bases, the J end lost 7 bases, and 12 bases lay between the germline ends. CDR3 size: 14 residues. In germline, CDR1 is SGHTA, CDR2 FQGNSA. CDR3 sequence: CASSLKQGAQPQHF. CDR3 sequence (DNA): TGTGCCAGCAGCTTAAAACAGGGAGCGCAGCCCCAGCATTTT.

The rearrangement links TRBV25-1 to TRBJ2-2; 8 nucleotides align to TRBD1. The CDR3 covers 18 residues. Germline-derived CDR1 and CDR2 are MGHDK and SYGVNS. V was clipped by 5 bases and J by 7 bases; unmatched bases: 18. The CDR3 nucleotides read TGTGCCAGCAGTCCCCTGAGTGGTGTCAGGGGGCCAGGCGGGGAGCTGTTTTTT. Protein sequence: CASSPLSGVRGPGGELFF. Based on the CDR3 plus reference TRBV25-1 and TRBJ2-2, the full variable domain is EADIYQTPRYLVIGTGKKITLECSQTMGHDKMYWYQQDPGMELHLIHYSYGVNSTEKGDLSSESTVSRIRTEHFPLTLESARPSHTSQYLCASSPLSGVRGPGGELFFGEGSRLTVL.

This clone was found once. The chain has TRBV5-1 and TRBJ2-1; TRBD2 agrees at 10 bases. Germline V gives CDR1 SGHRS, CDR2 YFSETQ. The ends lost 3 bases at V and 6 bases at J; junction bases unmatched: 12. The CDR3 runs 17 residues. The chain's CDR3 is CASSSRRASGGPNEQFF. CDR3 coding DNA: TGCGCCAGCAGCTCAAGGCGGGCTAGCGGGGGCCCCAATGAGCAGTTCTTC. Based on the CDR3 plus reference TRBV5-1 and TRBJ2-1, the full variable domain is KAGVTQTPRYLIKTRGQQVTLSCSPISGHRSVSWYQQTPGQGLQFLFEYFSETQRNKGNFPGRFSGRQFSNSRSEMNVSTLELGDSALYLCASSSRRASGGPNEQFFGPGTRLTVL.

To note about this clone: The junction differs from germline at one of its ends, possibly a read error. This chain links TRBV7-9 with TRBJ1-4, with TRBD1 matching over 11 bases. The CDR3 has 16 residues. Germline lookup yields CDR1 SEHNR and CDR2 FQNEAQ (reference sequence). The DNA of the CDR3 is TGTTCCAGCAGCTTGGGACAGGGGGCAACTAATGAAAAACTGTTTTTT. Its translation: CSSSLGQGATNEKLFF.

On this clone: This sample also contains other DNA sequences that code for the same CDR3. V gene TRBV5-6 combines with J gene TRBJ1-1; TRBD1 might be the D (5 bases). Germline CDR1 reads SGHDT; CDR2 reads YYEEEE. Trimming removed 1 base at V and 2 bases at J, with 6 bases between. The CDR3 is 13 amino acids. CDR3 sequence: CASSLRGNTEAFF. The CDR3 nucleotides read TGTGCCAGCAGCTTGAGGGGTAACACTGAAGCTTTCTTT.

V is TRBV5-1 and J is TRBJ2-7; D not certain. The CDR3 has 13 residues. The V and J ends lost 1 base and 0 bases respectively, with 5 bases between them. The germline gives CDR1 SGHRS, CDR2 YFSETQ. The CDR3 nucleotides read TGCGCCAGCAGCTTGTCAGTCTCCTACGAGCAGTACTTC. Amino acid sequence: CASSLSVSYEQYF.

The CDR3 reads CAWTYRGLHTIYF. The CDR3 coding sequence is TGTGCCTGGACCTACAGGGGGCTGCACACCATATATTTT. The V call is TRBV30, the J call TRBJ1-3; TRBD1 matches 9 bases. This CDR3 contains 13 residues. V lost 4 bases, J lost 8 bases, and 6 bases stayed unmatched. In germline, CDR1 is GTSNPN, CDR2 SVGIG (reference sequence).

V gene TRBV27 combines with J gene TRBJ1-4; no firm D call. CDR3 size: 15 residues. V gave up 2 bases and J gave up 3 bases, with 10 bases separating them. Germline V lookup: CDR1 MNHEY, CDR2 SMNVEV (reference sequence). The CDR3 region is CASSLIGGANEKLFF. The CDR3 DNA reads as TGTGCCAGCAGTTTAATCGGCGGAGCTAATGAAAAACTGTTTTTT.

The V gene is TRBV10-3, the J gene TRBJ1-5; tentative D call: TRBD1 (6 bases). The V gene's germline CDR1 is ENHRY and CDR2 SYGVKD. This CDR3 region has 18 residues. V was clipped by 0 bases and J by 2 bases, with 17 bases between them. CDR3 sequence reads: CAISESNPGGMGNQPQHF. Here the CDR3 DNA reads TGTGCCATCAGTGAGTCGAATCCGGGGGGCATGGGCAATCAGCCCCAGCATTTT.

This chain links TRBV4-2 with TRBJ2-7; 8 bases are shared with TRBD2. Germline-derived CDR1 and CDR2 are LGHNA and YNFKEQ. The CDR3 is made up of 20 amino acids. V shed 0 bases and J 3 bases; nucleotides not matched to a gene: 19. The CDR3 sequence: CASSQEGWRLAQKRGYEQYF. Written as DNA, the CDR3 is TGTGCCAGCAGCCAAGAAGGGTGGAGACTAGCGCAAAAAAGGGGCTACGAGCAGTACTTC.

The chain couples TRBV5-6 to TRBJ2-6; D possibly corresponds to TRBD1 (6 bases). In germline, CDR1 is SGHDT, CDR2 YYEEEE. The CDR3 is 17 amino acids. Deletions cut 4 bases from V and 1 base from J, with 15 bases between. The CDR3 bases are TGTGCCAGCAGCCGTCGACAGGCATTGTCTGGGGCCAACGTCCTGACTTTC. It encodes CASSRRQALSGANVLTF.

The chain couples TRBV11-3 to TRBJ1-6; D call uncertain. V gave up 3 bases and J gave up 8 bases, with 8 bases separating them. The CDR3 extends over 13 amino acids. Looked up from germline, CDR1 is SGHNT and CDR2 is YENEEA. CDR3: CASSFGLDSPLHF. In DNA, the CDR3 is TGTGCCAGCAGCTTTGGCCTGGATTCACCCCTCCACTTT.

The chain links TRBV30 to TRBJ2-5, with 9 positions matching TRBD2. CDR3 size: 18 residues. The germline V gene has CDR1 GTSNPN and CDR2 SVGIG (reference sequence). V gave up 0 bases and J gave up 0 bases; unmatched junction bases: 11. The CDR3 sequence is CAWSVRLAGALYQETQYF. Here the CDR3 DNA reads TGTGCCTGGAGTGTAAGGTTAGCGGGAGCCCTGTACCAAGAGACCCAGTACTTC.

This chain links TRBV5-1 with TRBJ2-1; D unclear. The CDR3 has 17 amino acids. Germline V gene sequence: CDR1 SGHRS, CDR2 YFSETQ. V was clipped by 0 bases and J by 2 bases, with 15 bases between them. CDR3 nucleotides: TGCGCCAGCAGCTTGGCCCAGGCCGGTACAGCCTACAATGAGCAGTTCTTC. This translates into CASSLAQAGTAYNEQFF.

The gene calls are TRBV27 and TRBJ1-1; TRBD1 might be the D (5 bases). CDR1 is MNHEY, CDR2 SMNVEV, per germline (reference sequence). The V end lost 3 bases, the J end lost 5 bases, and 10 bases lay between the germline ends. The CDR3 runs to 13 residues. The CDR3, as DNA: TGTGCCAGCAGTTTTCCAGGGCAAACTGAAGCTTTCTTT. Its translation is CASSFPGQTEAFF.

The rearrangement uses TRBV6-5 and TRBJ1-2, with 7 bases lining up with TRBD1. The CDR3 is 14 residues long. Germline V gene data show CDR1 as MNHEY and CDR2 as SVGAGI. V was pared by 0 bases and J by 5 bases, with 3 bases of the junction left unmatched. CDR3 in DNA: TGTGCCAGCAGTTACTCGGGACAGCTGTATGGCTACACCTTC. It yields the protein CASSYSGQLYGYTF.

This chain joins TRBV19 and TRBJ1-5; tentatively, D is TRBD1 (5 bases). V lost 4 bases and J lost 9, with 22 bases in between. CDR3 size: 16 residues. The V gene's germline CDR1 is LNHDA and CDR2 SQIVND (reference sequence). This chain's CDR3 is CASSTKGRVTLPPQHF. As DNA, the CDR3 is TGTGCCAGTAGTACTAAAGGCAGGGTGACATTGCCGCCCCAGCATTTT.

This chain uses TRBV10-3 with TRBJ2-5, with 12 bases lining up with TRBD1. The V and J ends lost 6 bases and 5 bases, in that order; junction bases with no gene match: 7. The germline V gene encodes CDR1 ENHRY and CDR2 SYGVKD. The CDR3 is made up of 15 amino acids. The CDR3 sequence: CAIRSGTGGSETQYF. The CDR3 bases are TGTGCCATCAGATCCGGGACAGGGGGCTCGGAGACCCAGTACTTC.

This clone turned up a few times. The chain is built from TRBV2 and TRBJ2-2; D may be TRBD2 (6 bases). V lost 2 bases, J lost 1 base, and 11 bases lay in between. This CDR3 has 16 residues. The germline V gene encodes CDR1 SNHLY and CDR2 FYNNEI. The CDR3 sequence is CASSESAGRNTGELFF. CDR3 coding DNA: TGTGCCAGCAGTGAATCCGCGGGGCGGAACACCGGGGAGCTGTTTTTT.

The genes are TRBV7-3 and TRBJ1-1, with 9 bases fitting TRBD1. This CDR3 spans 17 amino acids. Trimming removed 1 base from V and 4 bases from J; junction bases left unmatched: 10. CDR1 is SGHTA, CDR2 FQGTGA, per germline. In DNA form, the CDR3 reads TGTGCCAGCAGCTTAATGGGACAGGGCTTTGTTGGCACTGAAGCTTTCTTT. Its translation: CASSLMGQGFVGTEAFF.

This rearrangement joins TRBV19 to TRBJ1-2; D is perhaps TRBD1 (5 bases). Germline values: CDR1 LNHDA, CDR2 SQIVND (reference sequence). The CDR3 is made up of 19 amino acids. V was trimmed by 3 bases and J by 2 bases, leaving 25 bases between them. The DNA of the CDR3 is TGTGCCAGTAGTATTCTGATGCCCGGCGGGGAAAGGACAAACTATGGCTACACCTTC. As protein: CASSILMPGGERTNYGYTF.

This chain joins TRBV4-2 and TRBJ1-1; perhaps TRBD1 as D (6 bases). Looked up from germline, CDR1 is LGHNA and CDR2 is YNFKEQ. Trimming cost V 0 bases and J 0 bases, with 14 bases left between them. CDR3 length: 17 residues. CDR3 residues: CASSQEWEGGMNTEAFF. As DNA, the CDR3 is TGTGCCAGCAGCCAAGAATGGGAGGGGGGAATGAACACTGAAGCTTTCTTT.

This clone was picked up a small number of times. V gene TRBV19 combines with J gene TRBJ1-3; possible D gene TRBD1, 5 bases. CDR3 length: 16 residues. CDR1 and CDR2 (germline): LNHDA, SQIVND (reference sequence). Trimming took off 5 bases at V and 0 bases at J, with 14 bases between the two ends. The DNA for the CDR3 is TGTGCCAGTAGTCGCCAGGGAACCTACTCTGGAAACACCATATATTTT. Translation: CASSRQGTYSGNTIYF.

This rearrangement joins TRBV30 to TRBJ1-1; a weak D match, TRBD1 (5 bases). Germline values: CDR1 GTSNPN, CDR2 SVGIG (reference sequence). The CDR3 runs to 11 residues. V was pared by 4 bases and J by 11 bases, with 14 bases between. CDR3 in amino acids: CAWMGGHQAFF. CDR3 in DNA: TGTGCCTGGATGGGGGGTCACCAGGCTTTCTTT. Full variable domain (rest looked up from reference TRBV30 and TRBJ1-1): SQTIHQWPATLVQPVGSPLSLECTVEGTSNPNLYWYRQAAGRGLQLLFYSVGIGQISSEVPQNLSASRPQDRQFILSSKKLLLSDSGFYLCAWMGGHQAFFGQGTRLTVV.